Below, 8 T cell receptor beta chains from the same sample are listed, as sequenced in a study of human T cells and chemical hapten exposure. MiXCR, run by TCRdb on the RACE reads, gives a single entry per CDR3 protein. Among under 90,000 distinct CDR3 sequences listed, over 8.5% were seen once. Indicated time point: healthy volunteer bleed at 6 weeks. The authors' total RNA extraction used unfractionated whole blood. Sequenced material: whole blood. Source of these receptors: a male donor in good health. Some clones in this sample may be carry-over from other donors' samples.

The sample holds many counts of this clonotype. CDR3 DNA: TGCAGTGCTAGACCAACAGGGGGACCTGCGACCCAGCATTTT. This codes for CSARPTGGPATQHF. The chain recombines TRBV20-1 with TRBJ1-5; 8 positions agree with TRBD1. J gave up 11 bases and V 2 bases, and 11 bases lay outside the gene matches. In germline, CDR1 is DFQATT, CDR2 SNEGSKA (reference sequence). This CDR3 spans 14 amino acids.

This clonotype turned up a few times. The chain joins TRBV5-5 to TRBJ1-1; a weak D match, TRBD1 (6 bases). CDR1 is SGHKS and CDR2 is YYEKEE in the germline V gene (reference sequence). V lost 2 bases and J 1 base, leaving 12 bases between the germline ends. The CDR3 has 15 residues. The CDR3 coding sequence is TGTGCCAGCAGCTTTTATGACAGGAGGAACACTGAAGCTTTCTTT. This gives the protein CASSFYDRRNTEAFF.

This clonotype was picked up many times. The chain is built from TRBV25-1 and TRBJ2-1; 11 bases are shared with TRBD2. Germline CDR1 MGHDK, CDR2 SYGVNS. V dropped 5 bases and J dropped 3; count of bases not matched to a gene: 6. The CDR3 is made up of 16 amino acids. Here the CDR3 reads CASSTPGTSGYNEQFF. In nucleotides, the CDR3 is TGTGCCAGCAGTACCCCCGGGACTAGCGGCTACAATGAGCAGTTCTTC.

This clonotype showed up just a few times. J is TRBJ1-1 and V is TRBV29-1; D unclear. This CDR3 is 10 amino acids long. Trimming shortened V by 6 bases and J by 6 bases, and 8 bases separated the two germline ends. CDR1 and CDR2 from the germline V gene are SQVTM and ANQGSEA. CDR3 loop: CSVGSSEAFF. The CDR3 region has the DNA TGCAGCGTAGGGTCGTCTGAAGCTTTCTTT.

The chain employs TRBV27 and TRBJ2-2; 8 nucleotides line up with TRBD1. V shed 4 bases, J shed 1 base, and the junction held 8 bases outside the gene matches. The CDR3 has 17 amino acids. Germline CDR1 reads MNHEY; CDR2 reads SMNVEV (reference sequence). The CDR3 spells CASSWTRTGRNTGELFF. The CDR3 DNA reads as TGTGCCAGCAGTTGGACCCGGACAGGGAGGAACACCGGGGAGCTGTTTTTT.

The V gene is TRBV10-3, the J gene TRBJ1-2, with 7 bases aligning to TRBD1. The V segment lost 6 bases and the J segment 6 bases; nucleotides outside the gene matches: 13. The germline gives CDR1 ENHRY, CDR2 SYGVKD. The CDR3 spans 15 residues. The DNA for the CDR3 is TGTGCCATCAGCCAGGGGGGAGTGGACCGGAATGGCTACACCTTC. Its protein is CAISQGGVDRNGYTF.

The chain couples TRBV12-5 to TRBJ2-7; 7 bases fit TRBD1. Germline CDR1 LGHNT, CDR2 FRNRAP. V lost 0 bases, J lost 3 bases, and 23 bases stayed unmatched. This CDR3 region has 21 residues. The CDR3 bases are TGTGCTAGTGGTTTGGTAACGTTCGGGACAGCTGAAACCCGGTCACGCTACGAGCAGTACTTC. Protein: CASGLVTFGTAETRSRYEQYF.

Only a few counts were recorded for this clonotype. The chain carries TRBV18 and TRBJ1-5; D is unclear. The V gene lost 3 bases and the J gene lost 1 base, with 7 bases spanning the gap. Germline-derived CDR1 and CDR2 are KGHSH and LQKENI. The CDR3 runs 14 residues. The DNA for the CDR3 is TGTGCCAGCTCACCGACAAGGAGCAATCAGCCCCAGCATTTT. Translated, it gives CASSPTRSNQPQHF.